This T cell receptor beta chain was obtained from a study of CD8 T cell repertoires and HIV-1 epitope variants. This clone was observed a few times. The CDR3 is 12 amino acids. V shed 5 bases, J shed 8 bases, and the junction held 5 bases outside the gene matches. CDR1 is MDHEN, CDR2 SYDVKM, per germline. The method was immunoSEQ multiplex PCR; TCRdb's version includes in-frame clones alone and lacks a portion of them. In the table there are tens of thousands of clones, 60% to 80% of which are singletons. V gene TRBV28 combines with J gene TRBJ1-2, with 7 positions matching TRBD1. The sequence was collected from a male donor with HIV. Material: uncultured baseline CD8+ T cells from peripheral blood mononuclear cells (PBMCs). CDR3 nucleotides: TGTGCCAGCAGTGTAGGGACAGAGGGCTACACCTTC. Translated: CASSVGTEGYTF.